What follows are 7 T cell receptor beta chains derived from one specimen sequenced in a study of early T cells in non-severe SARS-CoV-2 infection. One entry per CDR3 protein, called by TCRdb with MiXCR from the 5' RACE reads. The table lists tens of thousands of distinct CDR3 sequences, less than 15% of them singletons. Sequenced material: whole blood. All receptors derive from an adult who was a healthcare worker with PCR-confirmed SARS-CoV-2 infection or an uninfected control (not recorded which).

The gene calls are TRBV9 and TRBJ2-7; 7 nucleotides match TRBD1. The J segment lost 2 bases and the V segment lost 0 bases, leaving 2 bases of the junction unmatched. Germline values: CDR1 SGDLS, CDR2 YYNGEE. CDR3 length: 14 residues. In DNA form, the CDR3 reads TGTGCCAGCAGCGTAGGGACAGGCACCTACGAGCAGTACTTC. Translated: CASSVGTGTYEQYF.

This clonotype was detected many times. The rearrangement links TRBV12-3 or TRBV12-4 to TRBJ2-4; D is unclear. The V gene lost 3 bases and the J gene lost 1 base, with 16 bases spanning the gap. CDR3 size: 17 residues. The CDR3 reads CASSFYPTTTAKNIQYF. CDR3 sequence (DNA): TGTGCCAGCAGTTTTTACCCGACCACCACTGCCAAAAACATTCAGTACTTC.

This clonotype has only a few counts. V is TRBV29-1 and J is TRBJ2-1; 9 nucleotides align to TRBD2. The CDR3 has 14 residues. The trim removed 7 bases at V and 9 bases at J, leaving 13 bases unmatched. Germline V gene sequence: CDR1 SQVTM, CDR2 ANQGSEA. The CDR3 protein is CSAKPPSGVPEQFF. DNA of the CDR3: TGCAGCGCAAAACCCCCTAGCGGGGTCCCTGAGCAGTTCTTC.

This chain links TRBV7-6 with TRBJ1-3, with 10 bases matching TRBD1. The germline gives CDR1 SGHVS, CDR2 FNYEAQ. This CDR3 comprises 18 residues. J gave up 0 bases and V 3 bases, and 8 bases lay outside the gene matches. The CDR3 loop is CASSFSTGGSLSGNTIYF. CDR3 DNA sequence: TGTGCCAGCAGCTTTTCGACAGGGGGCTCCCTCTCTGGAAACACCATATATTTT.

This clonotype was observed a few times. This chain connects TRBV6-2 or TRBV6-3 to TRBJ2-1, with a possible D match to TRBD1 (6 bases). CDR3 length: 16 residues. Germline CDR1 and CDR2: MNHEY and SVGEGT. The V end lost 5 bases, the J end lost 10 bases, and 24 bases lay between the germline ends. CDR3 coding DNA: TGTGCCAGCAGTGTCCGGGTAGGGTGGGGGCGCTACGAGCAGTTCTTC. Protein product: CASSVRVGWGRYEQFF.

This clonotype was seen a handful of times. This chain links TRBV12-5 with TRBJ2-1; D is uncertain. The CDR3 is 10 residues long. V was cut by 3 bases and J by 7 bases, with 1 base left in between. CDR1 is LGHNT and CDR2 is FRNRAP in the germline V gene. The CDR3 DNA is TGTGCTAGTGGTTTAAATGAGCAGTTCTTC. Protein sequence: CASGLNEQFF.

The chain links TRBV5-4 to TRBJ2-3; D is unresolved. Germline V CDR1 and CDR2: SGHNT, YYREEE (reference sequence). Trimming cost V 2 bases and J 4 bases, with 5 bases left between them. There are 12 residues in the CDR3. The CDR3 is CASSLNSDTQYF. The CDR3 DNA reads TGTGCCAGCAGCTTAAACTCAGATACGCAGTATTTT.